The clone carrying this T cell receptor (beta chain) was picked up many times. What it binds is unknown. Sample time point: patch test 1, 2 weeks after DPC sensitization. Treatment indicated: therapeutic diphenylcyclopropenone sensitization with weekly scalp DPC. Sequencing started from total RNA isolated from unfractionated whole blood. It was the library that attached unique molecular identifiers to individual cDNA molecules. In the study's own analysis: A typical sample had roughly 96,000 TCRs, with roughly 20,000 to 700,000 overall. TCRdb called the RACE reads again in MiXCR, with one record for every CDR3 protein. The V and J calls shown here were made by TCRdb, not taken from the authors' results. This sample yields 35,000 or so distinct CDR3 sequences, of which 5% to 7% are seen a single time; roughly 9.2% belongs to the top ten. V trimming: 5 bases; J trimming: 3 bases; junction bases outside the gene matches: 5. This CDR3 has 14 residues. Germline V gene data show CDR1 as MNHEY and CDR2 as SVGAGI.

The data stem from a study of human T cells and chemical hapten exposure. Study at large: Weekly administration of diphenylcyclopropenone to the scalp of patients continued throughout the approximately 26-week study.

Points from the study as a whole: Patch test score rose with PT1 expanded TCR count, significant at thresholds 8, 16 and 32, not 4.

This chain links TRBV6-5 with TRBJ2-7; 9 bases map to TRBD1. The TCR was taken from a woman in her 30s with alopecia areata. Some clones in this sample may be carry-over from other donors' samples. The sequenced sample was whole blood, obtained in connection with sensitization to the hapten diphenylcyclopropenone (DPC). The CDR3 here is CASSPGQGHYEQYF. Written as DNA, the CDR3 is TGTGCCAGCAGTCCGGGACAGGGTCACTACGAGCAGTACTTC.